A single sample gave rise to the 13 T cell receptor beta chains below, sequenced in a study of T cells in Graves' hyperthyroidism and ophthalmopathy. TCR beta CDR3 regions were amplified from RNA transcripts. The HTBI primer set was used in a first-round RT-PCR of the TCR CDR3. Via MiXCR, TCRdb re-called the multiplex PCR reads, giving one row per CDR3 protein. The profile shows 500,000 to 650,000 distinct CDR3 sequences, roughly 15% of them singletons. Material for sequencing was blood. These receptors were taken from a woman between 45 and 60 years old with Graves' ophthalmopathy.

This clonotype was found many times. In DNA, the CDR3 is TGTGCCAGCAGAAGGGGGAGGAGCTCCTACAATGAGCAGTTCTTC. Protein: CASRRGRSSYNEQFF. V and J are TRBV7-2 and TRBJ2-1, with D perhaps assigned TRBD1 or TRBD2 (6 bases each). This CDR3 has 15 residues. Per the germline V gene, CDR1 is SGHTA and CDR2 is FQGNSA. V dropped 6 bases and J dropped 0 bases, with 12 bases sitting between them. Full variable domain (missing parts from reference TRBV7-2 and TRBJ2-1): GAGVSQSPSNKVTEKGKDVELRCDPISGHTALYWYRQSLGQGLEFLIYFQGNSAPDKSGLPSDRFSAERTGGSVSTLTIQRTQQEDSAVYLCASRRGRSSYNEQFFGPGTRLTVL.

This clonotype was observed many times. This chain joins TRBV7-2 and TRBJ2-7; D possibly uses TRBD1 or TRBD2 (5 bases each). This CDR3 has 13 residues. Deletions cut 5 bases from V and 0 bases from J, with 8 bases between. Germline V CDR1 and CDR2: SGHTA, FQGNSA. The CDR3 region has the DNA TGTGCCAGCAGCCGGGACGGCTCCTACGAGCAGTACTTC. Its translation is CASSRDGSYEQYF.

This clonotype showed up just a few times. V is TRBV9 and J is TRBJ2-1, with 9 positions matching TRBD2. CDR3 size: 16 residues. CDR1 is SGDLS and CDR2 is YYNGEE in the germline V gene. V shed 6 bases, J shed 6 bases, and the junction held 13 bases outside the gene matches. The CDR3 loop reads CASTQRLAGTINEQFF. The CDR3 bases are TGTGCCAGCACCCAGAGGCTAGCGGGAACGATCAATGAGCAGTTCTTC.

Comments on this clonotype: This may come from a read error, since a much larger clone is one base off. The chain joins TRBV14 to TRBJ2-1, with D maybe TRBD2 (6 bases). The J call is uncertain, as TRBJ2-7 better fits the DNA end. In germline, CDR1 is SGHDN, CDR2 FVKESK. This CDR3 is built from 15 residues. CDR3 amino acids: CASSPRLGVYNEQYF. CDR3 DNA: TGTGCCAGCAGCCCGCGACTAGGCGTATACAATGAGCAGTACTTC.

The rearrangement joins TRBV27 to TRBJ1-2, with 8 bases aligning to TRBD1. Trimming removed 6 bases from V and 6 bases from J; junction bases left unmatched: 9. This CDR3 is 14 amino acids long. Germline values: CDR1 MNHEY, CDR2 SMNVEV (reference sequence). This CDR3 is CASSLVEQGDGYTF. In DNA, the CDR3 is TGTGCCAGCAGCTTGGTGGAACAGGGGGATGGCTACACCTTC.

This clonotype appeared many times. The chain joins TRBV18 to TRBJ2-7; TRBD2 aligns across 7 bases. CDR1 is KGHSH and CDR2 is LQKENI in the germline V gene. V trimming: 3 bases; J trimming: 1 base; junction bases outside the gene matches: 6. The CDR3 totals 15 residues. The CDR3 bases are TGTGCCAGCTCACCCACTGGCGGGAGTTCCTACGAGCAGTACTTC. Translating gives CASSPTGGSSYEQYF.

This clonotype was detected a few times. The CDR3 sequence: CASSDSGGWSYEQYF. In nucleotides, the CDR3 is TGTGCCAGCAGTGATAGCGGGGGTTGGTCCTACGAGCAGTACTTC. The chain couples TRBV6-2 or TRBV6-3 to TRBJ2-7; 9 nucleotides align to TRBD2. Germline V gene sequence: CDR1 MNHEY, CDR2 SVGEGT. V lost 5 bases to trimming and J lost 1 base; unmatched junction nucleotides: 6. The CDR3 has 15 amino acids.

Many counts were recorded for this clonotype. CDR3 DNA sequence: TGTGCCATCAGTGAGCCAGGGACTAGCGGGAGCGGCGTTTTGGAGCAGTACTTC. Translating gives CAISEPGTSGSGVLEQYF. The chain employs TRBV10-3 and TRBJ2-7, with 14 nucleotides matching TRBD2. The CDR3 is 18 amino acids. Germline V gene data show CDR1 as ENHRY and CDR2 as SYGVKD. Germline trimming cut 2 bases from V and 7 bases from J; bases unmatched to any gene: 13.

In its sample, this clonotype was seen many times. The chain combines TRBV6-2 or TRBV6-3 with TRBJ1-2; D gene uncertain. Germline V lookup: CDR1 MNHEY, CDR2 SVGEGT. There are 14 residues in the CDR3. V lost 0 bases to trimming and J lost 8 bases, with 13 bases between them. The CDR3 loop is CASSYSSGLGGYTF. CDR3 nucleotides: TGTGCCAGCAGTTACTCGTCAGGACTGGGAGGCTACACCTTC.

This clonotype was counted many times. The chain links TRBV7-2 to TRBJ2-4, with 11 bases aligning to TRBD2. Germline-derived CDR1 and CDR2 are SGHTA and FQGNSA. The CDR3 covers 20 residues. The V gene end was trimmed by 1 base and the J gene end by 2 bases; junction bases not matched to a gene: 13. CDR3 nucleotide sequence: TGTGCCAGCAGCTTAGGGGCGGGGCTAGCGGGAGGTGTTTCCAAAAACATTCAGTACTTC. It specifies CASSLGAGLAGGVSKNIQYF.

The chain is built from TRBV6-1 and TRBJ1-2; D unresolved. V dropped 7 bases and J dropped 2 bases, with 14 bases sitting between them. This CDR3 has 14 residues. The germline V gene encodes CDR1 MNHNS and CDR2 SASEGT. Here the CDR3 DNA reads TGTGCCAGCACGCCCACGACTGCGAACTATGGCTACACCTTC. Its protein product is CASTPTTANYGYTF.

This clonotype was picked up many times. The chain employs TRBV5-1 and TRBJ1-1; maybe TRBD1 (6 bases). The CDR3 covers 15 residues. The V and J ends lost 0 bases and 4 bases respectively, with 13 bases between them. Germline V lookup: CDR1 SGHRS, CDR2 YFSETQ. CDR3 in DNA: TGCGCCAGCAGCTTGGTGCAGGGGATGGGCACTGAAGCTTTCTTT. It codes for CASSLVQGMGTEAFF.

This clonotype was recorded at least ten times. J is TRBJ2-7 and V is TRBV11-2; D is uncertain. Per germline, CDR1 SGHAT and CDR2 FQNNGV. The CDR3 loop spans 15 amino acids. V was trimmed by 1 base and J by 2 bases, leaving 12 bases between them. CDR3 bases: TGTGCCAGCAGCTTAGCACTTCACACCGCCTACGAGCAGTACTTC. Translation gives CASSLALHTAYEQYF.